These T cell receptor beta chains were read from a single sample in a study of technical replicates of blood from several donors. Sequencing was performed with immunoSEQ multiplex PCR; in TCRdb, only in-frame clones are kept and a portion is missing. The table shows approximately 80,000 clones, with 98% occurring only once. Sequenced material: T cells isolated from PBMCs. The receptors originated from a human donor in good health. Both conserved end residues are part of each CDR3. The D gene is left open where the match is weak. For some rows the clone size is stated as once, few or many, or as a class when expanded; others skip it.

J gene,D gene,V gene,clone size,CDR3 protein,CDR3 DNA
TRBJ2-7,TRBD2,TRBV28,NA,CASSFPTSGIYEQYF,TGTGCCAGCAGTTTCCCGACTAGCGGGATTTACGAGCAGTACTTC
TRBJ1-4,NA,TRBV5-8,NA,CASSPEEPGLYEKLFF,TGTGCCAGCAGCCCGGAGGAACCGGGACTGTATGAAAAACTGTTTTTT
TRBJ2-4,NA,TRBV7-9,NA,CATMPDSRAKNIQYF,TGTGCCACTATGCCGGACTCCCGGGCCAAAAACATTCAGTACTTC
TRBJ1-1,NA,TRBV6-1,NA,CASSKRQDMNTEAFF,TGTGCCAGCAGTAAACGGCAGGACATGAACACTGAAGCTTTCTTT
TRBJ1-1,NA,TRBV9,NA,CASSRPNSVNSEAFF,TGTGCCAGCAGCCGACCGAACAGTGTCAACTCTGAAGCTTTCTTT
TRBJ2-7,NA,TRBV5-4,NA,CASSYGSRDPSEQYF,TGTGCCAGCAGCTACGGGTCGCGAGACCCCAGCGAGCAGTACTTC
TRBJ2-2,TRBD2,TRBV28,once,CASSPSFGTSGDTGELFF,TGTGCCAGCAGCCCTTCTTTTGGGACTAGCGGCGACACCGGGGAGCTGTTTTTT
TRBJ1-5,NA,TRBV30,NA,CAWSPPTGTRQPQHF,TGTGCCTGGAGTCCCCCCACAGGGACCCGTCAGCCCCAGCATTTT
TRBJ1-1,TRBD1,TRBV18,NA,CASFGTGMLEAFF,TGTGCCAGCTTCGGGACAGGGATGTTGGAAGCTTTCTTT
TRBJ2-1,TRBD1,TRBV7-3,once,CASSRQGNNEQFF,TGTGCCAGCAGCCGACAGGGGAACAATGAGCAGTTCTTC
TRBJ2-2,NA,TRBV4-1,NA,CASSQDLARRSGTGELFF,TGCGCCAGCAGCCAAGATCTGGCTAGAAGATCCGGCACCGGGGAGCTGTTTTTT
TRBJ2-5,NA,TRBV5-1,NA,CASSLLGQFQETQYF,TGCGCCAGCAGCTTGCTCGGACAGTTCCAAGAGACCCAGTACTTC
TRBJ1-2,NA,TRBV30,NA,CAWSSDYGYTF,TGTGCCTGGTCGAGTGACTATGGCTACACCTTC
TRBJ2-1,TRBD2,TRBV5-1,NA,CASSLGSGGRLYNEQFF,TGCGCCAGCAGTCTGGGTAGCGGGGGTCGTCTTTACAATGAGCAGTTCTTC
TRBJ2-2,NA,TRBV7-9,NA,CASSLLAGRTGELFF,TGTGCCAGCAGCTTACTGGCAGGGCGAACCGGGGAGCTGTTTTTT
TRBJ1-2,NA,TRBV5-1,NA,CASSLEIGVGYTF,TGCGCCAGCAGCTTGGAAATCGGGGTTGGCTACACCTTC
TRBJ2-3,NA,TRBV5-1,once,CASSLEPQGSTDTQYF,TGCGCCAGCAGCCTCGAACCTCAGGGTAGCACAGATACGCAGTATTTT
TRBJ2-4,TRBD2,TRBV14,NA,CASSQEAGSGNKNIQYF,TGTGCCAGCAGCCAAGAAGCAGGTAGCGGGAACAAAAACATTCAGTACTTC
TRBJ1-2,NA,TRBV28,NA,CASSLEQGIYGYTF,TGTGCCAGCAGCCTTGAACAGGGAATATATGGCTACACCTTC
TRBJ2-7,NA,TRBV5-6,NA,CASSPEPDNYYEQYF,TGTGCCAGCAGCCCGGAACCGGACAACTACTACGAGCAGTACTTC
TRBJ2-7,NA,TRBV27,NA,CASSSILEAEQYF,TGTGCCAGCAGTTCAATCCTAGAAGCCGAGCAGTACTTC
TRBJ2-5,TRBD1,TRBV6-6,NA,CASSPTGGRQTQYF,TGTGCCAGCAGCCCGACAGGGGGCAGGCAGACCCAGTACTTC
TRBJ2-3,NA,TRBV10-1,NA,CASSPGLYEAQYF,TGCGCCAGCAGTCCCGGACTGTACGAGGCGCAGTATTTT
TRBJ2-1,TRBD2,TRBV27,NA,CASSLGGRAYNEQFF,TGTGCCAGCAGTCTAGGCGGGAGGGCCTACAATGAGCAGTTCTTC
TRBJ1-1,NA,TRBV19,NA,CASSIGGEWTEAFF,TGTGCCAGTAGTATTGGAGGGGAGTGGACTGAAGCTTTCTTT
TRBJ2-7,TRBD1,TRBV2,NA,CASSPIPDRAADWYEQYF,TGTGCCAGCAGCCCTATTCCGGACAGGGCGGCGGATTGGTACGAGCAGTACTTC
TRBJ1-1,NA,TRBV7-9,NA,CASSLGFGGPVTEAFF,TGTGCCAGCAGCTTGGGCTTCGGGGGGCCCGTCACTGAAGCTTTCTTT
TRBJ2-1,TRBD1,TRBV6-1,once,CASKPGQGAYNEQFF,TGTGCCAGCAAACCGGGACAGGGGGCCTACAATGAGCAGTTCTTC
TRBJ2-7,NA,TRBV6-1,NA,CASSEGPQYF,TGTGCCAGCAGTGAAGGTCCACAGTACTTC
TRBJ2-7,NA,TRBV19,NA,CASRRGTYEQYF,TGTGCCAGTAGACGGGGTACCTACGAGCAGTACTTC
TRBJ2-7,NA,TRBV6-5,NA,CASRRIPGRRDEQYF,TGTGCCAGCAGACGAATACCGGGACGGAGGGACGAGCAGTACTTC
TRBJ1-5,TRBD1,TRBV6-1,NA,CASSARDRDSNQPQHF,TGTGCCAGCAGTGCGCGGGACAGGGATAGCAATCAGCCCCAGCATTTT
TRBJ1-2,TRBD1,TRBV19,NA,CASSPGQGDYGYTF,TGTGCCAGTAGTCCGGGACAGGGGGACTATGGCTATACCTTC
TRBJ1-1,NA,TRBV7-8,NA,CASSSHLRSTNTEAFF,TGTGCCAGCAGCTCCCACCTACGATCAACCAACACTGAAGCTTTCTTT
TRBJ2-1,TRBD2,TRBV7-9,NA,CASRSPSGRADEQFF,TGTGCCAGCAGGTCCCCCAGCGGGAGGGCCGATGAGCAGTTCTTC
TRBJ1-4,TRBD1,TRBV28,NA,CASSFPGQGSEKLFF,TGTGCCAGCAGTTTTCCGGGACAGGGGAGTGAAAAACTGTTTTTT
TRBJ2-5,TRBD1,TRBV5-1,NA,CASSPRDRGDQYF,TGCGCCAGCAGCCCCCGGGACAGGGGGGACCAGTACTTC
TRBJ1-2,TRBD1,TRBV5-1,NA,CASSSGDRAGYGYTF,TGCGCCAGCAGCTCAGGGGACAGGGCCGGCTATGGCTACACCTTC
TRBJ2-2,TRBD1,TRBV5-5,NA,CASSWDRLNTGELFF,TGTGCCAGCAGCTGGGACAGACTGAACACCGGGGAGCTGTTTTTT
TRBJ2-7,TRBD1,TRBV10-2,NA,CASYGTGTPISYEQYF,TGCGCCAGCTATGGGACAGGGACTCCAATCTCCTACGAGCAGTACTTC
TRBJ1-1,NA,TRBV9,NA,CASSVHRSGTEAFF,TGTGCCAGCAGCGTTCACAGGAGTGGCACTGAAGCTTTCTTT
TRBJ2-3,NA,TRBV6-5,NA,CASRLTSRDTQYF,TGTGCCAGCAGACTGACCTCGAGGGATACGCAGTATTTT
TRBJ2-2,NA,TRBV11-3,NA,CASTGYGPTGELFF,TGTGCCAGCACCGGGTACGGTCCTACCGGGGAGCTGTTTTTT
TRBJ2-5,NA,TRBV7-2,NA,CASSLGQETQYF,TGTGCCAGCAGCTTAGGTCAGGAGACCCAGTACTTC
TRBJ1-2,TRBD1,TRBV19,once,CASTARQGNRRGGYTF,TGTGCCAGTACGGCGCGACAGGGAAATCGCCGAGGGGGCTACACCTTC
TRBJ2-4,TRBD2,TRBV5-1,few,CASSKGTSGRDKNIQYF,TGCGCCAGCAGCAAAGGGACTAGCGGGAGGGACAAAAACATTCAGTACTTC
TRBJ2-6,TRBD1,TRBV10-3,NA,CAISSPSGTDSSGANVLTF,TGTGCCATCAGCAGCCCCTCCGGGACAGATAGCTCTGGGGCCAACGTCCTGACTTTC
TRBJ2-1,NA,TRBV5-6,NA,CASSKWLLRTASYNEQFF,TGTGCCAGCAGCAAATGGCTGTTGAGGACAGCCTCCTACAATGAGCAGTTCTTC
TRBJ2-7,NA,TRBV7-2,NA,CASSLGPDPYEQYF,TGTGCCAGCAGCTTAGGTCCAGATCCCTACGAGCAGTACTTC
TRBJ2-7,NA,TRBV5-1,NA,CASSWGPPTYEQYF,TGCGCCAGCAGCTGGGGGCCCCCGACCTACGAGCAGTACTTC
TRBJ2-3,NA,TRBV2,NA,CASSVELGTDTQYF,TGTGCCAGCAGCGTAGAACTTGGCACAGATACGCAGTATTTT
TRBJ1-2,NA,TRBV28,NA,CASRTGGYGYTF,TGTGCCAGCAGGACAGGTGGCTATGGCTACACCTTC
TRBJ1-6,NA,TRBV7-3,NA,CASSPRGGKNSPLHF,TGTGCCAGCAGCCCTCGCGGGGGAAAGAATTCACCCCTCCACTTT
TRBJ1-2,NA,TRBV2,NA,CASKKESGVVTSLNYGYTF,TGTGCCAGCAAGAAAGAGTCCGGGGTAGTCACGTCCCTTAACTATGGCTACACCTTC
TRBJ1-4,TRBD1,TRBV7-9,NA,CASSSLRQGRNEKLFF,TGTGCCAGCAGCTCGCTCCGACAGGGCCGTAATGAAAAACTGTTTTTT